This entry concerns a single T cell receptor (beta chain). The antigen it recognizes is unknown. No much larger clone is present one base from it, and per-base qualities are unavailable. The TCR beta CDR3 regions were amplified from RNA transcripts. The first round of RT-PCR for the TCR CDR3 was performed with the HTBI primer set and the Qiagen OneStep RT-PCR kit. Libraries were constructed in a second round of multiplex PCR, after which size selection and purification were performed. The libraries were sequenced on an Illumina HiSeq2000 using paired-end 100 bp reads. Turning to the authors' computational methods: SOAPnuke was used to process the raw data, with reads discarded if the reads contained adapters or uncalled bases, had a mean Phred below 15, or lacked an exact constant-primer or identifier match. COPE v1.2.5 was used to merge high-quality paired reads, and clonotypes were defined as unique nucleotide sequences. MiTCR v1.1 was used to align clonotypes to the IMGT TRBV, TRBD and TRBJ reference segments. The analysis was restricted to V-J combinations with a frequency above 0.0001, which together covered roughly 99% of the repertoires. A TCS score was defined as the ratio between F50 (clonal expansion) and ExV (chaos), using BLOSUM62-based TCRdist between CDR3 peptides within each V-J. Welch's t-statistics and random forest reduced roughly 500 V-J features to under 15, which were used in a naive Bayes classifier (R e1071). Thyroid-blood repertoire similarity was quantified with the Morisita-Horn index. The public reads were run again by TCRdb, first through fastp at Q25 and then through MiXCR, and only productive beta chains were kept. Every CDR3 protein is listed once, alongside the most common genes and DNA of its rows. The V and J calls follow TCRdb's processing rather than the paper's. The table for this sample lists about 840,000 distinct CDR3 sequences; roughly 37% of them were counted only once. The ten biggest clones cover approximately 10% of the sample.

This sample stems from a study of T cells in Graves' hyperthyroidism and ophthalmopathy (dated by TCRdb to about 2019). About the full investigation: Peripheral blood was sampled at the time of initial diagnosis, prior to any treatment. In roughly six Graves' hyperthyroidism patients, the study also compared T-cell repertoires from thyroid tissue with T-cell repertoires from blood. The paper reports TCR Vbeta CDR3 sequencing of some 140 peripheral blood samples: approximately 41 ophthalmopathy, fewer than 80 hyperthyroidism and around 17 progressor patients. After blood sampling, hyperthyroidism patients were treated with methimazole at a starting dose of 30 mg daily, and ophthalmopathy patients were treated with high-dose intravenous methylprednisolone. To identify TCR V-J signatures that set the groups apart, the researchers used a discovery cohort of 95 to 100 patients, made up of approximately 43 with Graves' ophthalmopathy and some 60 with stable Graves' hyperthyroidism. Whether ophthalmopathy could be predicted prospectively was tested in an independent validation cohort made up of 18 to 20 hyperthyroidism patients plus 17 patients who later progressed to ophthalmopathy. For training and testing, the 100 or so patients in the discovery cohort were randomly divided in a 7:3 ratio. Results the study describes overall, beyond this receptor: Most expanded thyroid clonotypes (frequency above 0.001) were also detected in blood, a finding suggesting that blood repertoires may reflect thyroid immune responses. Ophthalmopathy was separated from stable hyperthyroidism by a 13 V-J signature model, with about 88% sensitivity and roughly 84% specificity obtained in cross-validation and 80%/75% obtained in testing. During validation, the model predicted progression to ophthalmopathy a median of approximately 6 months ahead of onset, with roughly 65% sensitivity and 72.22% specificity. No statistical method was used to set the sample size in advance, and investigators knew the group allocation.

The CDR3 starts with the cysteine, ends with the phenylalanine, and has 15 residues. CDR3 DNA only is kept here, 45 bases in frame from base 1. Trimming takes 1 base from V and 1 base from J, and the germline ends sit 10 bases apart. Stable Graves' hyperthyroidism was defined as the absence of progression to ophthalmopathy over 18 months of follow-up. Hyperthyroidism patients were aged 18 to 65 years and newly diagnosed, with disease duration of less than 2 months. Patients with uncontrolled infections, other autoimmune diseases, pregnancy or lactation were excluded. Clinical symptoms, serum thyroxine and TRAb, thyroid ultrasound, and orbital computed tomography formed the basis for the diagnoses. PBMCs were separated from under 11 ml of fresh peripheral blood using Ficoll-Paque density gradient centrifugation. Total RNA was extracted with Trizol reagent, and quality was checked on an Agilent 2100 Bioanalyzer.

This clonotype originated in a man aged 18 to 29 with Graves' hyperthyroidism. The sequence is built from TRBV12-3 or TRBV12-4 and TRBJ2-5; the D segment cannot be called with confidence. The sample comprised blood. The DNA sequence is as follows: TGTGCCAGCAGTTTAGAACTACAGACCCAAGAGACCCAGTACTTC. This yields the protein CASSLELQTQETQYF.